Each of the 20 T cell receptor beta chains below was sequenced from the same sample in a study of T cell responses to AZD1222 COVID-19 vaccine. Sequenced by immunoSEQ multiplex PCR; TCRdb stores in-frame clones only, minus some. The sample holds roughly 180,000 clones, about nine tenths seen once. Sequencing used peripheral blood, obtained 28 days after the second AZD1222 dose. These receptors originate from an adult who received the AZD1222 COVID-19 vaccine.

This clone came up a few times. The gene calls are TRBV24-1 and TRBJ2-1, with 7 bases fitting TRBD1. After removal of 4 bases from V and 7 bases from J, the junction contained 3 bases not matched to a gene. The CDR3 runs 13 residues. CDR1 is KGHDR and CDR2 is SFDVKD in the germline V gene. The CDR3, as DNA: TGTGCCACCAGTGAATCGGACAGGAATGAGCAGTTCTTC. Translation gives CATSESDRNEQFF.

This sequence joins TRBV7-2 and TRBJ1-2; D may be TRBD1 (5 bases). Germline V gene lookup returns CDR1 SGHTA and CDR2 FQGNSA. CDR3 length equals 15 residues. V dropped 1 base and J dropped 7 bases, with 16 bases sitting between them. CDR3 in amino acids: CASSLGASGAGGYTF. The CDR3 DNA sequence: TGTGCCAGCAGCTTAGGCGCCTCCGGGGCCGGTGGCTACACCTTC.

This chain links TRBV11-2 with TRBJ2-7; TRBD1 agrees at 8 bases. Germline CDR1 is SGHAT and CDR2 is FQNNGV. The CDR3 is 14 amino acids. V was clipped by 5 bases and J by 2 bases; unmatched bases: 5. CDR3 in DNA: TGTGCCAGCAGCCGGGGGACAGGCCCCTACGAGCAGTACTTC. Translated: CASSRGTGPYEQYF.

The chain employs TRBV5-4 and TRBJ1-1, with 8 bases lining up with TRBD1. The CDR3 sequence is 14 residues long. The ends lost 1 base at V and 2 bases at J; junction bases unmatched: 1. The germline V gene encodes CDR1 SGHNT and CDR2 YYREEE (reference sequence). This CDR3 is CASSLTGGNTEAFF. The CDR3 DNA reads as TGTGCCAGCAGCTTGACAGGGGGAAACACTGAAGCTTTCTTT.

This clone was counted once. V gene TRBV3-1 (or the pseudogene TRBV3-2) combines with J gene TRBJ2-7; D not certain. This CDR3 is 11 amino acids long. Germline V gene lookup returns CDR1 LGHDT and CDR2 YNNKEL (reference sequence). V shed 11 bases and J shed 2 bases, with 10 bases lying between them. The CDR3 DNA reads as TGTGCCCCCGTCGGAACCTACGAGCAGTACTTC. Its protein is CAPVGTYEQYF.

This chain's CDR3 is CASRRDGQETQYF. The CDR3 DNA reads TGCGCCAGCAGGAGGGACGGTCAAGAGACCCAGTACTTC. The chain joins TRBV5-1 to TRBJ2-5; the D gene could be TRBD1 or TRBD2 (5 bases each). Germline CDR1 reads SGHRS; CDR2 reads YFSETQ. V was shortened by 5 bases and J by 2 bases, with 10 bases between the two germline ends. CDR3 size: 13 residues.

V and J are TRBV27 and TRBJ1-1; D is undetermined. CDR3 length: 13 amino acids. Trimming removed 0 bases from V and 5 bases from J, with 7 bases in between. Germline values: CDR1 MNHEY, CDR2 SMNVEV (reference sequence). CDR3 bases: TGTGCCAGCAGTTTATCTAGTCTTACTGAAGCTTTCTTT. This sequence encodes CASSLSSLTEAFF.

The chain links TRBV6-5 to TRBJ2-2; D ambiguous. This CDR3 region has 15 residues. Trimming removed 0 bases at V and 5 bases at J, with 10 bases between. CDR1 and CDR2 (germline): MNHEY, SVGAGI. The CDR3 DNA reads TGTGCCAGCAGTTACTCAGCCCCCGAAACCGGGGAGCTGTTTTTT. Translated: CASSYSAPETGELFF.

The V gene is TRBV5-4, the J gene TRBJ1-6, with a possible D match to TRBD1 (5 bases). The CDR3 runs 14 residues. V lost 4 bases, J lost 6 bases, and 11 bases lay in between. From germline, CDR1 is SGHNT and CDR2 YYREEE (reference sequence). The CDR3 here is CASSLRDGNSPLHF. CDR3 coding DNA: TGTGCCAGCAGCCTCCGGGACGGTAATTCACCCCTCCACTTT.

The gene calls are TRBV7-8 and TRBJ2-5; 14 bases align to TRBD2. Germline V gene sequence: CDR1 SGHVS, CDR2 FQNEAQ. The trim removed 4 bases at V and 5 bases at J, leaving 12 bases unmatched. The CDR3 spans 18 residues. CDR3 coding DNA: TGTGCCAGCAGCTCCCCGGGACTAGCGGGAGTGGGTTGGGAGACCCAGTACTTC. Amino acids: CASSSPGLAGVGWETQYF.

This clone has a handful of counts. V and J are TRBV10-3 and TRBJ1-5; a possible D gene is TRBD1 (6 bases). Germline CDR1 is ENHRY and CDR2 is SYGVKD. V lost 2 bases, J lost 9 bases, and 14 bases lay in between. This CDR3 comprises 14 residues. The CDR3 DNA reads TGTGCCATCAGTGAGACGGGGGGCGGAGGGCCCCAGCATTTT. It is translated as CAISETGGGGPQHF.

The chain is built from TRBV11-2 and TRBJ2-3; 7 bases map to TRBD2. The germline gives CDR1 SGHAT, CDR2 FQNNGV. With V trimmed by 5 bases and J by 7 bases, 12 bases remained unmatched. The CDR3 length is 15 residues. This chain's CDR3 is CASSPTRGGANTQYF. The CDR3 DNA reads TGTGCCAGCAGCCCCACACGGGGAGGGGCGAATACGCAGTATTTT.

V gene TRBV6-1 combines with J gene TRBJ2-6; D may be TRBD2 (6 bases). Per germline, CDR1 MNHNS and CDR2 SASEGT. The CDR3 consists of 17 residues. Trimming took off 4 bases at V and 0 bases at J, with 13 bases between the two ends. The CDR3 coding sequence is TGTGCCAGCAGTGGGGAGGTGGGGGGCTCTGGGGCCAACGTCCTGACTTTC. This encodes CASSGEVGGSGANVLTF.

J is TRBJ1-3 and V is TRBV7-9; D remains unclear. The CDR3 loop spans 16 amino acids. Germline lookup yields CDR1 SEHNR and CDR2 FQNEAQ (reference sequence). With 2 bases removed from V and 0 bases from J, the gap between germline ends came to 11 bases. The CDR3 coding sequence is TGTGCCAGCAGCTTAACTGGGGTCCGCTCTGGAAACACCATATATTTT. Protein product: CASSLTGVRSGNTIYF. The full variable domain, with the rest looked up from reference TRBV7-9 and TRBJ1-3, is DTGVSQNPRHKITKRGQNVTFRCDPISEHNRLYWYRQTLGQGPEFLTYFQNEAQLEKSRLLSDRFSAERPKGSFSTLEIQRTEQGDSAMYLCASSLTGVRSGNTIYFGEGSWLTVV.

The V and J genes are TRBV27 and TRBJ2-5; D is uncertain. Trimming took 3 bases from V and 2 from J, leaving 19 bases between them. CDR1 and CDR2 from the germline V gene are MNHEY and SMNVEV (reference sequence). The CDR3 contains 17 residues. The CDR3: CASSFPRNGELQETQYF. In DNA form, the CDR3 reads TGTGCCAGCAGTTTCCCAAGGAACGGAGAGCTACAAGAGACCCAGTACTTC.

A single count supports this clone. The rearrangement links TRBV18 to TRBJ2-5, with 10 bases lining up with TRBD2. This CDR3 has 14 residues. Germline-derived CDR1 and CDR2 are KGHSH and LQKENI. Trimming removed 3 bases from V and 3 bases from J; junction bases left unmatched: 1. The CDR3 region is CASSPGTSEETQYF. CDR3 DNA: TGTGCCAGCTCACCCGGGACTAGCGAAGAGACCCAGTACTTC.

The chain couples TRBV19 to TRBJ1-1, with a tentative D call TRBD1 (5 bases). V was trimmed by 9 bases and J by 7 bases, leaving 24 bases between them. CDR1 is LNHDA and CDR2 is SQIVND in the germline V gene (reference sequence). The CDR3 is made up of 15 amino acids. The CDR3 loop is CASDYRGFGKGEAFF. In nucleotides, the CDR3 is TGTGCCAGCGACTACCGGGGCTTCGGAAAGGGTGAAGCTTTCTTT.

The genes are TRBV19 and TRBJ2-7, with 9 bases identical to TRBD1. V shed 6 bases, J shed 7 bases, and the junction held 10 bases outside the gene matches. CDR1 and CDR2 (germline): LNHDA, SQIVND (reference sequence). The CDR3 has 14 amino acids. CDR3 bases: TGTGCCAGTAGCGTACAGGGGGCGTTTTGGGAGCAGTACTTC. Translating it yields CASSVQGAFWEQYF.

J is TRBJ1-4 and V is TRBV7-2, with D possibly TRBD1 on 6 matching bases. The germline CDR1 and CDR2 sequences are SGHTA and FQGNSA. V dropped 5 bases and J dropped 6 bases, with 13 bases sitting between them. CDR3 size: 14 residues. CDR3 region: CASSTAGADEKLFF. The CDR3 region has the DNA TGTGCCAGCAGCACCGCGGGGGCCGATGAAAAACTGTTTTTT. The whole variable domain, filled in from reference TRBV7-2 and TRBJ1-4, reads GAGVSQSPSNKVTEKGKDVELRCDPISGHTALYWYRQSLGQGLEFLIYFQGNSAPDKSGLPSDRFSAERTGGSVSTLTIQRTQQEDSAVYLCASSTAGADEKLFFGSGTQLSVL.

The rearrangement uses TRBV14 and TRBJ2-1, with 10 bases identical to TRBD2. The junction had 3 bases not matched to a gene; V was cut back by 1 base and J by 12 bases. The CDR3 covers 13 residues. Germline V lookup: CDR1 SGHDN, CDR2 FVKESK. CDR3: CASSQGPSGRQFF. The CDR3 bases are TGTGCCAGCAGCCAAGGCCCTAGCGGGAGGCAGTTCTTC.